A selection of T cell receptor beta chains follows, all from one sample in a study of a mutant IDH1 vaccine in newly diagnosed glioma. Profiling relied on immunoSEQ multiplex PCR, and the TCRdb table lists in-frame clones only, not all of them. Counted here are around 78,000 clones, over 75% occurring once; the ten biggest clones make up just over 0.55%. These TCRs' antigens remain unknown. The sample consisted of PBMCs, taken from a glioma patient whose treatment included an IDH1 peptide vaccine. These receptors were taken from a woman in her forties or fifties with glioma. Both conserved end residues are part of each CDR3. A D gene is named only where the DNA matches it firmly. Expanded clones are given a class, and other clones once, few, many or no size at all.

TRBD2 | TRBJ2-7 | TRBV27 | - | TGTGCCAGCAGTTTAGGCGGACTAGTCAGCTACGAGCAGTACTTC | CASSLGGLVSYEQYF
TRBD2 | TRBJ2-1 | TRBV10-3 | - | TGTGCCATCAGTGTAGGAGCGGGAGAGGGGATAGAGCAGTTCTTC | CAISVGAGEGIEQFF
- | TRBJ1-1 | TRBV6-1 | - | TGTGCCAGCAGTGGCTCGGGGGCGGGTTTCGGTGAAGCTTTCTTT | CASSGSGAGFGEAFF
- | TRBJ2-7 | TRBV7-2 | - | TGTGCCAGCAGCCGGGACCTACCCGATGACGAGCAGTACTTC | CASSRDLPDDEQYF
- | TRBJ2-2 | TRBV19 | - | TGTGCCAGTAGTATAGATTTGGGGTTCACCGGGGAGCTGTTTTTT | CASSIDLGFTGELFF
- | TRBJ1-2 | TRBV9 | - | TGTGCCAGCAGCGTATTAGGCCGGGGGCAGGGAGGAGGCTACACCTTC | CASSVLGRGQGGGYTF
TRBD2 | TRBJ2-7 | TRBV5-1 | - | TGCGCCAGCAGCTTCCAGCGGGAGTTGTCCTACGAGCAGTACTTC | CASSFQRELSYEQYF
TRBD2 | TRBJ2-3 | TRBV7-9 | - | TGTGCCAGCAGCTTAGCACTAGCGGGGGCAGATACGCAGTATTTT | CASSLALAGADTQYF
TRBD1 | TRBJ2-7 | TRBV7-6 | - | TGTGCCAGCAGCCAGGGACAGGGAAAGAGAGTCGAGCAGTACTTC | CASSQGQGKRVEQYF
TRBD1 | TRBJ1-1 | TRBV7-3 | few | TGTGCCAGCAGCTTACAGGGGGACACTGAAGCTTTCTTT | CASSLQGDTEAFF
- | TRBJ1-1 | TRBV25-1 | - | TGTGCCAGCAGTGAATCTAGGACTTGGGTCAGGGGGAACACTGAAGCTTTCTTT | CASSESRTWVRGNTEAFF
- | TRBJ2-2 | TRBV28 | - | TGTGCCAGCAGGACATTGACCGGGGAGCTGTTTTTT | CASRTLTGELFF
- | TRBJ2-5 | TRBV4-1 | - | TGCGCCAGCAGCCCCGGATGGTTTGGGACCCAGTACTTC | CASSPGWFGTQYF
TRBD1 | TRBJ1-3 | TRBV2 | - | TGTGCCAGCAGTGCACAGGGGTCTGGAAACACCATATATTTT | CASSAQGSGNTIYF
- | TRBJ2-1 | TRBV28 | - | TGTGCCAGCAGGCGTGGGGGCGGTTACAATGAGCAGTTCTTC | CASRRGGGYNEQFF
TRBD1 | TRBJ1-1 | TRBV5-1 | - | TGCGCCAGCAGCGGGACAGGGCGGTCGAACACTGAAGCTTTCTTT | CASSGTGRSNTEAFF
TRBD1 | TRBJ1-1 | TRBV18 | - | TGTGCCAGCTCCCGGGACAGGAACACTGAAGCTTTCTTT | CASSRDRNTEAFF
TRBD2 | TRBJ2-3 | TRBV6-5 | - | TGTGCCAGCAGGACGGGGGGAGGGAGTACGCAGTATTTT | CASRTGGGSTQYF
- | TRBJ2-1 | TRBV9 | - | TGTGCCAGCAGCGTAGGAGTGACAGCCTCCTACAATGAGCAGTTCTTC | CASSVGVTASYNEQFF
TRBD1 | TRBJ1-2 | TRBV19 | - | TGTGCCAGTATCCCCGACAGGGACAACTATGGCTACACCTTC | CASIPDRDNYGYTF
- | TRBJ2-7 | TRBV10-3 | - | TGTGCCATCAGTGAGATGTCAGTTTACGAGCAGTACTTC | CAISEMSVYEQYF
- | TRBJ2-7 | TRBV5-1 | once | TGCGCCAGCAGCTTGGGAGTGGGCCGAAGGGAGCAGTACTTC | CASSLGVGRREQYF
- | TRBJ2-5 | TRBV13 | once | TGTGCCAGCAGCCTAGGACGGGTACAAGAGACCCAGTACTTC | CASSLGRVQETQYF
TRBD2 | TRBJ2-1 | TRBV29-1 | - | TGCAGCGTTTCTGGACTAGCGGGAGGGCCCACCCTCTACAATGAGCAGTTCTTC | CSVSGLAGGPTLYNEQFF
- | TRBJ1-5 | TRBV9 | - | TGTGCCAGCAGCGTAGCAGGTGGTGTGCCCCAGCATTTT | CASSVAGGVPQHF
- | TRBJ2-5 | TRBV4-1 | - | TGCGCCAGCAGCCAAGATCGGGCAGCCCAAGAGACCCAGTACTTC | CASSQDRAAQETQYF
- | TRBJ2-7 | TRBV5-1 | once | TGCGCCAGCAGCCCCCACCGGGACACCTACGAGCAGTACTTC | CASSPHRDTYEQYF
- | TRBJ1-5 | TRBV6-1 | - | TGTGCCAGCCGTGAGGGGAGCAATCAGCCCCAGCATTTT | CASREGSNQPQHF